This TCR beta chain stems from a study of shared clonotypes between healthy human individuals. Study in general: Plates per donor: three CD4 naive, three CD4 memory, two CD8 naive, one CD8 memory.

On this clone itself: What it binds is not known.

Naive CD8 populations comprised CD45RO-negative cells positively selected for CCR7, excluding terminally differentiated effector memory CD45RA+ cells. Original processing methods: Junction-only sequences without quality scores came from ImmunoSEQ, so filtering differed. Here immunoSEQ multiplex PCR was the method, and the copy in TCRdb shows in-frame clones only, minus some. V, J and clone size derive from that table, while D and trimming were established from the DNA sequence. The sample yields about 2.2 million clones, roughly 95% seen once. General study points: Incompleteness in sorted-subset sequencing, despite large depth, was shown by rarefaction. A small donor pool kept down the genetic and exposure-history diversity that was represented.

V lost 7 bases, J lost 0 bases, and 7 bases lay in between. CDR1 and CDR2 (germline): SGHRS, YFSETQ. The CDR3 runs 13 residues. The receptor's source is a man aged 18-30 years in good health. Some clones in this sample may be carry-over from other donors' samples. Sequencing was carried out using naive CD8+ T cells from PBMCs. This chain links TRBV5-1 with TRBJ2-2; no clear D. The DNA for the CDR3 is TGCGCCAGCGTAGGGCCGAACACCGGGGAGCTGTTTTTT. It specifies CASVGPNTGELFF. The full variable domain, in which reference TRBV5-1 and TRBJ2-2 provide the parts outside the CDR3, is KAGVTQTPRYLIKTRGQQVTLSCSPISGHRSVSWYQQTPGQGLQFLFEYFSETQRNKGNFPGRFSGRQFSNSRSEMNVSTLELGDSALYLCASVGPNTGELFFGEGSRLTVL.